This T cell receptor (beta chain) was obtained from a study of CD8 T cells in Susac syndrome. Random hexamers were used to reverse transcribe the RNA input (0.5 to 1 ug). By means of immunoSEQ multiplex PCR, TCR beta CDR3 spanning 54 Vbeta and 13 Jbeta underwent amplification. TCRdb re-called the immunoSEQ multiplex PCR reads through MiXCR, storing one row per CDR3 protein. The sample has about 300,000 distinct CDR3 sequences, approximately 90% seen once. FACS enriched CD8+ TEMRA cells, while bulk CD8+ and CD4+ were negatively isolated. Sequenced input: CD4+ T cells from PBMCs. The clonotype originates from a human donor with multiple sclerosis.

The CDR3 bases are TGTGCCAGCAGTCGACAGGGGACCAACACTGAAGCTTTCTTT. Amino acids: CASSRQGTNTEAFF. V gene TRBV12-3 or TRBV12-4 combines with J gene TRBJ1-1; the match to TRBD1 covers 8 bases. This CDR3 has 14 amino acids. V was pared by 5 bases and J by 2 bases, with 4 bases of the junction left unmatched.